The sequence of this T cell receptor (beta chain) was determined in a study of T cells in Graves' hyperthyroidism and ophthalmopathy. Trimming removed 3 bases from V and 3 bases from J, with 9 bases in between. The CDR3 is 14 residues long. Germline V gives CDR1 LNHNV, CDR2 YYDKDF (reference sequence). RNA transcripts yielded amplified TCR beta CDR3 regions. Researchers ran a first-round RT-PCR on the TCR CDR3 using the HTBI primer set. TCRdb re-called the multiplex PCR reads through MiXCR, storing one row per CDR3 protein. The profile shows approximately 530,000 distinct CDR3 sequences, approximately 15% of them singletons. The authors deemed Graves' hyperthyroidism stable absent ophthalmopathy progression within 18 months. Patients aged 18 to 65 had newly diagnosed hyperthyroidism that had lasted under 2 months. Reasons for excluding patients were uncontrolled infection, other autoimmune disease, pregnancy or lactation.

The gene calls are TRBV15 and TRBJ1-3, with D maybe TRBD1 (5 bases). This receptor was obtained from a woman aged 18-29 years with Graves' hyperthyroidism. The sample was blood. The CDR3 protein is CATSSQGGGNTIYF. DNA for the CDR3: TGTGCCACCAGCAGCCAGGGAGGTGGAAACACCATATATTTT. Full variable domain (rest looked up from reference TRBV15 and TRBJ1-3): DAMVIQNPRYQVTQFGKPVTLSCSQTLNHNVMYWYQQKSSQAPKLLFHYYDKDFNNEADTPDNFQSRRPNTSFCFLDIRSPGLGDTAMYLCATSSQGGGNTIYFGEGSWLTVV.